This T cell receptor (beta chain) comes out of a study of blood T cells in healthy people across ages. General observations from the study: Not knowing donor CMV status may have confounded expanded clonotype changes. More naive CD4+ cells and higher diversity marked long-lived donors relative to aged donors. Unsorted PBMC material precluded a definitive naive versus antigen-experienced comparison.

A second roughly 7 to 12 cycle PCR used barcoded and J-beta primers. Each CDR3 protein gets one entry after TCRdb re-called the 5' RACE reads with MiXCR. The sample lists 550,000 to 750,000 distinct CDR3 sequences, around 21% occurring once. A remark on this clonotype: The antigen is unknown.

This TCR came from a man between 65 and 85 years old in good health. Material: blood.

This chain's CDR3 is CASSSEYRTIQYF. CDR3 in DNA: TGTGCCAGCAGTTCCGAATATAGGACCATTCAGTACTTC. V gene TRBV6-6 combines with J gene TRBJ2-4; D call uncertain. The CDR3 runs to 13 residues. From germline, CDR1 is MNHNY and CDR2 SVGAGI (reference sequence). Trimming cost V 4 bases and J 9 bases, with 13 bases left between them.